The 24 T cell receptor beta chains below all came from one sample that was sequenced in a study of human T cells and chemical hapten exposure. Indicated time point: pre-sensitization, week 0. The sample's treatment: therapeutic diphenylcyclopropenone sensitization with weekly scalp DPC. MiXCR, applied by TCRdb to the RACE reads, yields one record per CDR3 protein. Of 95,000 to 150,000 distinct CDR3 sequences listed, roughly 13% were seen once; the top ten hold around 2.7%. This specimen was whole blood, taken in connection with sensitization to the hapten diphenylcyclopropenone (DPC). Receptors were obtained from a woman under 30 with alopecia areata. Some clones in this sample may be carry-over from other donors' samples.

This clonotype was observed a few times. The chain employs TRBV19 and TRBJ2-7; D unclear. CDR1 and CDR2 (germline): LNHDA, SQIVND (reference sequence). Trimming removed 1 base at V and 7 bases at J, with 5 bases between. The CDR3 has 11 amino acids. The CDR3 coding sequence is TGTGCCAGTAGTATAGGACGGGAGCAGTACTTC. This translates into CASSIGREQYF.

The chain employs TRBV9 and TRBJ1-5; unclear D gene. V was clipped by 3 bases and J by 0 bases, with 10 bases between them. The CDR3 contains 15 residues. CDR1 SGDLS and CDR2 YYNGEE come from the germline V gene. CDR3 in DNA: TGTGCCAGCAGCGGTGACGGTTATAGCAATCAGCCCCAGCATTTT. Encoded protein: CASSGDGYSNQPQHF.

This clonotype was detected a few times. This chain connects TRBV28 to TRBJ2-1, with D possibly being TRBD1 or TRBD2 (5 bases each). CDR3 length: 15 amino acids. Looked up from germline, CDR1 is MDHEN and CDR2 is SYDVKM. V was cut by 5 bases and J by 8 bases, with 19 bases left in between. CDR3 amino acids: CASSLSGTPPYEQFF. The CDR3 nucleotides are TGTGCCAGCAGTCTATCGGGGACGCCGCCGTATGAGCAGTTCTTC. Filled out from reference TRBV28 and TRBJ2-1, the complete variable domain reads DVKVTQSSRYLVKRTGEKVFLECVQDMDHENMFWYRQDPGLGLRLIYFSYDVKMKEKGDIPEGYSVSREKKERFSLILESASTNQTSMYLCASSLSGTPPYEQFFGPGTRLTVL.

This chain joins TRBV4-3 and TRBJ2-7; TRBD1 is a possible D gene (6 bases). CDR3 length: 15 amino acids. Germline CDR1 and CDR2: LGHNA and YSLEER. V was pared by 2 bases and J by 5 bases, with 16 bases between. The CDR3 coding sequence is TGCGCCAGCAGCCAACAAAAACAGGGTTGGGACGAGCAGTACTTC. Translating it yields CASSQQKQGWDEQYF.

This clonotype was counted a few times. The chain is built from TRBV6-2 or TRBV6-3 and TRBJ2-3, with TRBD2 matching over 14 bases. The CDR3 has 15 residues. Germline V gives CDR1 MNHEY, CDR2 SVGEGT. Losses at the gene ends were 6 bases for V and 8 bases for J; bases not matched to a gene: 7. In DNA, the CDR3 is TGTGCCAGCAGCCCCGGGACTAGCGGGGGCTTTACGCAGTATTTT. Translating gives CASSPGTSGGFTQYF.

This clonotype was counted a few times. V usage is TRBV9 and J usage is TRBJ1-3; the D is unclear. CDR1 is SGDLS, CDR2 YYNGEE, per germline. V lost 2 bases and J lost 2, with 14 bases in between. This CDR3 is 16 amino acids long. The CDR3: CASSVKLGDPGNTIYF. The CDR3 bases are TGTGCCAGCAGCGTTAAGCTCGGTGACCCTGGAAACACCATATATTTT.

Only a few counts were recorded for this clonotype. This chain joins TRBV19 and TRBJ1-4, with TRBD1 identical over 9 bases. The trim removed 5 bases at V and 11 bases at J, leaving 6 bases unmatched. This CDR3 is 13 amino acids long. Germline CDR1 reads LNHDA; CDR2 reads SQIVND (reference sequence). Written as DNA, the CDR3 is TGTGCCAGTAGTCCGTGGACAGGGGAGAAACTGTTTTTT. It translates to CASSPWTGEKLFF.

This clonotype occurred a few times. The chain couples TRBV6-6 to TRBJ2-3; no definite D call. Per germline, CDR1 MNHNY and CDR2 SVGAGI (reference sequence). V was cut by 5 bases and J by 4 bases, with 16 bases left in between. The CDR3 extends over 15 amino acids. The CDR3 DNA sequence: TGTGCCAGCAGTCTCAAGAGGACGTTAGCAGATACGCAGTATTTT. Its protein is CASSLKRTLADTQYF.

Only a few counts were recorded for this clonotype. V and J are TRBV20-1 and TRBJ1-3; D unclear. The CDR3 spans 12 residues. Looked up from germline, CDR1 is DFQATT and CDR2 is SNEGSKA (reference sequence). The V and J ends lost 2 bases and 4 bases respectively, with 6 bases between them. The CDR3 loop reads CSARREGNTIYF. The CDR3, as DNA: TGCAGTGCTAGACGCGAAGGAAACACCATATATTTT.

This clonotype was seen a handful of times. The V call is TRBV7-2, the J call TRBJ1-1; weak D call: TRBD1 (6 bases). The V gene's germline CDR1 is SGHTA and CDR2 FQGNSA. With 5 bases removed from V and 6 bases from J, the gap between germline ends came to 16 bases. The CDR3 extends over 14 amino acids. CDR3 in DNA: TGTGCCAGCAGCCCCGACAGGAGGCGCGCTGAAGCTTTCTTT. Translation gives CASSPDRRRAEAFF.

This chain links TRBV29-1 with TRBJ1-1; 8 nucleotides match TRBD1. Germline V CDR1 and CDR2: SQVTM, ANQGSEA. The CDR3 contains 15 residues. The V gene end was trimmed by 8 bases and the J gene end by 0 bases; junction bases not matched to a gene: 11. CDR3 nucleotides: TGCAGCATATCGTGGGACAGGTTCATGAACACTGAAGCTTTCTTT. Translation: CSISWDRFMNTEAFF.

The rearrangement uses TRBV10-3 and TRBJ1-1; D may be TRBD1 (5 bases). Germline V CDR1 and CDR2: ENHRY, SYGVKD. The CDR3 totals 12 residues. The V and J ends lost 6 bases and 1 base respectively, with 6 bases between them. CDR3 DNA sequence: TGTGCCATCAGGGGGGGGAACACTGAAGCTTTCTTT. Amino acid sequence: CAIRGGNTEAFF.

This clonotype was recorded at least ten times. This sequence joins TRBV7-2 and TRBJ2-3; 10 nucleotides align to TRBD1. J gave up 1 base and V 3 bases, and 7 bases lay outside the gene matches. The CDR3 is 17 residues long. CDR1 and CDR2 from the germline V gene are SGHTA and FQGNSA. CDR3 coding DNA: TGTGCCAGCAGCTTTTCCGGGACAGGGGTTCGCACAGATACGCAGTATTTT. It is translated as CASSFSGTGVRTDTQYF.

V usage is TRBV30 and J usage is TRBJ1-2, with D uncertain. Looked up from germline, CDR1 is GTSNPN and CDR2 is SVGIG (reference sequence). The CDR3 extends over 13 amino acids. Trimming took off 4 bases at V and 4 bases at J, with 13 bases between the two ends. CDR3 nucleotides: TGTGCCTGGACATTTTCGGACGGCTATGGCTACACCTTC. Translating it yields CAWTFSDGYGYTF.

The rearrangement links TRBV7-2 to TRBJ2-5; D ambiguous. Germline values: CDR1 SGHTA, CDR2 FQGNSA. V shed 5 bases and J shed 4 bases, with 8 bases lying between them. CDR3 length: 12 residues. DNA of the CDR3: TGTGCCAGCAGCCAACAGTCAGAGACCCAGTACTTC. Its translation: CASSQQSETQYF.

This clonotype turned up a few times. The V call is TRBV30, the J call TRBJ2-7; D unresolved. CDR3 length: 11 residues. Germline V gene data show CDR1 as GTSNPN and CDR2 as SVGIG (reference sequence). The CDR3, as DNA: TGTGCACTACGGACCAACTACGAGCAGTACTTC. The encoded protein is CALRTNYEQYF.

This clonotype has ten or more counts. CDR3 protein: CASSLAGANTGELFF. In nucleotides, the CDR3 is TGTGCCAGCAGTTTAGCGGGGGCGAACACCGGGGAGCTGTTTTTT. This chain joins TRBV6-2 or TRBV6-3 and TRBJ2-2, with 9 bases fitting TRBD2. V shed 4 bases, J shed 0 bases, and the junction held 0 bases outside the gene matches. The CDR3 loop spans 15 amino acids. Germline V gene lookup returns CDR1 MNHEY and CDR2 SVGEGT.

This clonotype was seen a few times. This chain uses TRBV27 with TRBJ2-5; 9 bases align to TRBD1. The germline V gene has CDR1 MNHEY and CDR2 SMNVEV (reference sequence). J was trimmed by 1 base and V by 3 bases; bases with no gene match: 9. The CDR3 consists of 17 residues. This CDR3 reads CASSFFAGTGIQETQYF. The CDR3, as DNA: TGTGCCAGCAGTTTTTTCGCGGGGACAGGGATCCAAGAGACCCAGTACTTC.

Many counts were recorded for this clonotype. V is TRBV5-1 and J is TRBJ2-2; D assignment may be TRBD1 or TRBD2 (5 bases each). Germline CDR1 and CDR2: SGHRS and YFSETQ. The CDR3 runs 12 residues. V was pared by 3 bases and J by 8 bases, with 8 bases between. CDR3 coding DNA: TGCGCCAGCAGCTCAGGGACGGGGGAGCTGTTTTTT. It yields the protein CASSSGTGELFF.

This clonotype has a handful of counts. This chain links TRBV11-2 with TRBJ1-1; maybe TRBD1 (5 bases). Germline V CDR1 and CDR2: SGHAT, FQNNGV. Trimming removed 1 base from V and 9 bases from J, with 21 bases in between. CDR3 length: 16 residues. The CDR3 sequence is CASSLAPKGRSAQAFF. CDR3 in DNA: TGTGCCAGCAGCTTAGCCCCGAAGGGGAGGTCGGCCCAAGCTTTCTTT.

Only a few counts were recorded for this clonotype. The J gene is TRBJ1-2, the V gene TRBV30; D possibly corresponds to TRBD1 (6 bases). The germline gives CDR1 GTSNPN, CDR2 SVGIG (reference sequence). The CDR3 contains 14 residues. V was shortened by 4 bases and J by 2 bases, with 14 bases between the two germline ends. The CDR3, as DNA: TGTGCCTGGACGGCCAATACAGGGAACTATGGCTACACCTTC. This codes for CAWTANTGNYGYTF.

This clonotype has only a few counts. The gene calls are TRBV6-6 and TRBJ2-7; D gene ambiguous. Per germline, CDR1 MNHNY and CDR2 SVGAGI (reference sequence). V lost 2 bases, J lost 2 bases, and 10 bases lay in between. The CDR3 has 14 residues. CDR3 in amino acids: CASSYPRQPYEQYF. Here the CDR3 DNA reads TGTGCCAGCAGTTACCCGAGGCAGCCCTACGAGCAGTACTTC.

V usage is TRBV7-2 and J usage is TRBJ1-3; 7 bases are shared with TRBD1. The length of the CDR3 is 17 residues. The germline V gene encodes CDR1 SGHTA and CDR2 FQGNSA. V shed 3 bases and J 1 base; nucleotides not matched to a gene: 9. CDR3 nucleotide sequence: TGTGCCAGCAGCTTGTACAGGGGATCTAGGTCTGGAAACACCATATATTTT. It yields the protein CASSLYRGSRSGNTIYF. Full variable domain (outside the CDR3, taken from reference TRBV7-2 and TRBJ1-3): GAGVSQSPSNKVTEKGKDVELRCDPISGHTALYWYRQSLGQGLEFLIYFQGNSAPDKSGLPSDRFSAERTGGSVSTLTIQRTQQEDSAVYLCASSLYRGSRSGNTIYFGEGSWLTVV.

The chain links TRBV18 to TRBJ2-1; D may match TRBD1 or TRBD2 (5 bases each). V gave up 3 bases and J gave up 10 bases, with 16 bases separating them. This CDR3 is 14 amino acids long. CDR1 is KGHSH and CDR2 is LQKENI in the germline V gene. The CDR3 protein is CASSPTTEGREQFF. For the CDR3, the DNA is TGTGCCAGCTCACCCACGACAGAGGGACGCGAGCAGTTCTTC.